This is a list of T cell receptor beta chains from one sample in a study of cytomegalovirus exposure and HLA in healthy donors. Measured with immunoSEQ multiplex PCR; TCRdb has only the in-frame clones, and not every one. The sample carries about 100,000 clones, 80% recorded once. The sample comprised PBMCs. The receptors come from a man aged 25 to 40 in good health and CMV-seronegative. CDR3s include the opening cysteine and the closing phenylalanine or tryptophan. The D gene is left open where the match is weak. Not all rows give a size; the values are once, few, many and, for expanded clones, a class.

j_gene: TRBJ2-3
v_gene: TRBV6-4
abundance: .
d_gene: TRBD1
CDR3nt: TGTGCCAGCAGGGAACAGGGGGCCCGCACAGATACGCAGTATTTT
CDR3aa: CASREQGARTDTQYF

j_gene: TRBJ1-1
v_gene: TRBV18
abundance: .
d_gene: .
CDR3nt: TGTGCCAGCTCACCACAGAACAGGGACCTCATGAACACTGAAGCTTTCTTT
CDR3aa: CASSPQNRDLMNTEAFF

j_gene: TRBJ2-4
v_gene: TRBV7-8
abundance: few
d_gene: TRBD1
CDR3nt: TGTGCCAGCAGCAAGGACAGGGATACCAAAAACATTCAGTACTTC
CDR3aa: CASSKDRDTKNIQYF

j_gene: TRBJ1-3
v_gene: TRBV6-1
abundance: .
d_gene: .
CDR3nt: TGTGCCAGCAGTGTGAGTCACCCTGGAAACACCATATATTTT
CDR3aa: CASSVSHPGNTIYF

j_gene: TRBJ1-1
v_gene: TRBV5-1
abundance: .
d_gene: TRBD1
CDR3nt: TGCGCCAGCAGCTTGGAAGGACAGGGGGTATTGGGGGAAGCTTTCTTT
CDR3aa: CASSLEGQGVLGEAFF

j_gene: TRBJ2-7
v_gene: TRBV29-1
abundance: .
d_gene: TRBD1
CDR3nt: TGCAGCGTAACCTACAGGGGGTTGACCTACGAGCAGTACTTC
CDR3aa: CSVTYRGLTYEQYF

j_gene: TRBJ1-2
v_gene: TRBV14
abundance: .
d_gene: .
CDR3nt: TGTGCCAGCAGCCAAAGACTGTACGGCTACACCTTC
CDR3aa: CASSQRLYGYTF

j_gene: TRBJ2-1
v_gene: TRBV5-4
abundance: .
d_gene: TRBD2
CDR3nt: TGTGCCAGCAGCTCCCCCGGACTAGTTAGGCGCAATGAGCAGTTCTTC
CDR3aa: CASSSPGLVRRNEQFF

j_gene: TRBJ2-7
v_gene: TRBV7-9
abundance: .
d_gene: TRBD1
CDR3nt: TGTGCCAGCAGCCCCCGGACAGGGGTCCACGAGCAGTACTTC
CDR3aa: CASSPRTGVHEQYF

j_gene: TRBJ1-2
v_gene: TRBV29-1
abundance: .
d_gene: .
CDR3nt: TGCAGCGTCCCGGACAGCCCTAACTATGGCTACACCTTC
CDR3aa: CSVPDSPNYGYTF

j_gene: TRBJ1-3
v_gene: TRBV4-3
abundance: .
d_gene: .
CDR3nt: TGCGCCAGCAGCCACGGAGGGGACTCTGGAAACACCATATATTTT
CDR3aa: CASSHGGDSGNTIYF

j_gene: TRBJ2-7
v_gene: TRBV10-2
abundance: .
d_gene: .
CDR3nt: TGCGCCAGCCAGGGGACGATCTACGAGCAGTACTTC
CDR3aa: CASQGTIYEQYF

j_gene: TRBJ1-5
v_gene: TRBV5-6
abundance: .
d_gene: TRBD1
CDR3nt: TGTGCCAGCAGCTTACAGGGGGCGGACCAGCCCCAGCATTTT
CDR3aa: CASSLQGADQPQHF

j_gene: TRBJ1-1
v_gene: TRBV5-1
abundance: .
d_gene: .
CDR3nt: TGCGCCAGCAGCTGGCTAGGGAACACTGAAGCTTTCTTT
CDR3aa: CASSWLGNTEAFF

j_gene: TRBJ2-5
v_gene: TRBV19
abundance: few
d_gene: TRBD2
CDR3nt: TGTGCCAGTACCTCCAACACCGGGAGGGCGGAGACCCAGTACTTC
CDR3aa: CASTSNTGRAETQYF

j_gene: TRBJ2-7
v_gene: TRBV19
abundance: .
d_gene: TRBD1
CDR3nt: TGTGCCAGTACCCCGGGACAGGGGACCTACGAGCAGTACTTC
CDR3aa: CASTPGQGTYEQYF

j_gene: TRBJ2-6
v_gene: TRBV23-1
abundance: .
d_gene: .
CDR3nt: TGCGCCAGCAGTCAATCGAGTGCCTCTGGGGCCAACGTCCTGACTTTC
CDR3aa: CASSQSSASGANVLTF

j_gene: TRBJ2-1
v_gene: TRBV5-4
abundance: .
d_gene: TRBD2
CDR3nt: TGTGCCAGCAGCTTCAAACTAGCGGGGACCTACAATGAGCAGTTCTTC
CDR3aa: CASSFKLAGTYNEQFF

j_gene: TRBJ2-5
v_gene: TRBV9
abundance: .
d_gene: TRBD2
CDR3nt: TGTGCCAGCAGCCCCCGACTAGCGGGGGGGATGGAGACCCAGTACTTC
CDR3aa: CASSPRLAGGMETQYF

j_gene: TRBJ1-1
v_gene: TRBV2
abundance: once
d_gene: TRBD1
CDR3nt: TGTGCCAGCAGTGAATTATCGGAGGGGGCAGGAACTGAAGCTTTCTTT
CDR3aa: CASSELSEGAGTEAFF

j_gene: TRBJ1-4
v_gene: TRBV28
abundance: .
d_gene: TRBD1
CDR3nt: TGTGCCAGCAAGCAACAGGGACAGTGGAATGAAAAACTGTTTTTT
CDR3aa: CASKQQGQWNEKLFF

j_gene: TRBJ2-1
v_gene: TRBV30
abundance: .
d_gene: .
CDR3nt: TGTGCCTGGAGTGTAATCGGGGATGTCCCCTACAATGAGCAGTTCTTC
CDR3aa: CAWSVIGDVPYNEQFF

j_gene: TRBJ1-2
v_gene: TRBV5-6
abundance: .
d_gene: TRBD1
CDR3nt: TGTGCCAGCAGCTTGGACAGGGGGTATGGCTACACCTTC
CDR3aa: CASSLDRGYGYTF

j_gene: TRBJ1-5
v_gene: TRBV18
abundance: once
d_gene: TRBD1
CDR3nt: TGTACCAGCTCCCGAACAGGGGCGGTCAATCAGCCCCAGCATTTT
CDR3aa: CTSSRTGAVNQPQHF

j_gene: TRBJ2-1
v_gene: TRBV27
abundance: medium-sized
d_gene: TRBD1
CDR3nt: TGTGCCAGCAGTCCGGGACAGGGGGTCTTAAGCTCCTACAATGAGCAGTTCTTC
CDR3aa: CASSPGQGVLSSYNEQFF

j_gene: TRBJ2-1
v_gene: TRBV6-4
abundance: few
d_gene: TRBD2
CDR3nt: TGTGCCAGCAGTGTTCTAGCGGGGGCCCCCGGGGATGAGCAGTTCTTC
CDR3aa: CASSVLAGAPGDEQFF

j_gene: TRBJ2-7
v_gene: TRBV6-5
abundance: .
d_gene: .
CDR3nt: TGTGCCAGCAGCTATGGACTATCCCACGAGCAGTACTTC
CDR3aa: CASSYGLSHEQYF

j_gene: TRBJ2-5
v_gene: TRBV29-1
abundance: .
d_gene: TRBD2
CDR3nt: TGCAGCGCTATCAAGGGAGGGGAGACCCAGTACTTC
CDR3aa: CSAIKGGETQYF

j_gene: TRBJ1-1
v_gene: TRBV5-4
abundance: .
d_gene: .
CDR3nt: TGTGCCAGCAGCTTGGAGGGGGACCGTACTGAAGCTTTCTTT
CDR3aa: CASSLEGDRTEAFF

j_gene: TRBJ2-6
v_gene: TRBV7-2
abundance: few
d_gene: .
CDR3nt: TGTGCCAGCAGCCCCCAGGGTGAACTCTCCGGGGCCAACGTCCTGACTTTC
CDR3aa: CASSPQGELSGANVLTF

j_gene: TRBJ2-3
v_gene: TRBV9
abundance: .
d_gene: TRBD2
CDR3nt: TGTGCCAGCAGCGTGACTAGCGGGGGGGCCGTGCCAGATACGCAGTATTTT
CDR3aa: CASSVTSGGAVPDTQYF

j_gene: TRBJ2-7
v_gene: TRBV27
abundance: few
d_gene: .
CDR3nt: TGTGCCAGCAGACTACACGGAACTGCCTACGAGCAGTACTTC
CDR3aa: CASRLHGTAYEQYF

j_gene: TRBJ2-3
v_gene: TRBV6-4
abundance: few
d_gene: TRBD2
CDR3nt: TGTGCCAGCAGTCGTAGCGGGAGCACAGATACGCAGTATTTT
CDR3aa: CASSRSGSTDTQYF

j_gene: TRBJ1-2
v_gene: TRBV5-6
abundance: .
d_gene: .
CDR3nt: TGTGCCAGCAGCTTACTTCCGGGTCTCGAGGGCTACACCTTC
CDR3aa: CASSLLPGLEGYTF

j_gene: TRBJ2-7
v_gene: TRBV4-3
abundance: .
d_gene: .
CDR3nt: TGCGCCAGCAGCCAAGGGACAGACTACGAGCAGTACTTC
CDR3aa: CASSQGTDYEQYF

j_gene: TRBJ2-2
v_gene: TRBV6-5
abundance: .
d_gene: .
CDR3nt: TGTGCCAGCATTTCAGGGAACACCGGGGAGCTGTTTTTT
CDR3aa: CASISGNTGELFF

j_gene: TRBJ1-5
v_gene: TRBV18
abundance: .
d_gene: .
CDR3nt: TGTGCCAGCTCCCCCACCGGGACTACTAATCAGCCCCAGCATTTT
CDR3aa: CASSPTGTTNQPQHF

j_gene: TRBJ1-1
v_gene: TRBV19
abundance: .
d_gene: TRBD1
CDR3nt: TGTGCCAGTAGTCGGACAGGGAGGACGTCTGAAGCTTTCTTT
CDR3aa: CASSRTGRTSEAFF

j_gene: TRBJ2-3
v_gene: TRBV7-9
abundance: .
d_gene: TRBD1
CDR3nt: TGTGCCAGCAGCGAGGGCCGGGACAGCGGAAGCACAGATACGCAGTATTTT
CDR3aa: CASSEGRDSGSTDTQYF

j_gene: TRBJ2-7
v_gene: TRBV10-1
abundance: .
d_gene: TRBD1
CDR3nt: TGCGCCAGCAGCGGGGACAGGACATACGAGCAGTACTTC
CDR3aa: CASSGDRTYEQYF

j_gene: TRBJ1-2
v_gene: TRBV4-1
abundance: .
d_gene: TRBD1
CDR3nt: TGCGCCAGCCAGACAGGGGAAGGAGGCTACACCTTC
CDR3aa: CASQTGEGGYTF

j_gene: TRBJ2-3
v_gene: TRBV9
abundance: .
d_gene: TRBD2
CDR3nt: TGTGCCAGCGTCTATGAGGCGGGAGATATAGATACGCAGTATTTT
CDR3aa: CASVYEAGDIDTQYF